This T cell receptor beta chain was sequenced during a study of blood T cell repertoires in COVID-19. Across the whole study: Samples of COVID-19 (acute and convalescent) were obtained from the United States, Italy and Spain.

This CDR3 comprises 13 residues. Trimming removed 5 bases at V and 9 bases at J, with 14 bases between. Sequencing used immunoSEQ multiplex PCR; TCRdb keeps in-frame clones, though not all of them. The table records around 120,000 clones, 65% to 80% of them present only once. The material sequenced was peripheral blood. V is TRBV12-3 or TRBV12-4 and J is TRBJ1-5; no firm D call. This TCR was sampled from a human donor with acute or convalescent COVID-19. The donor label of this sample is uncertain. The CDR3 DNA sequence: TGTGCCAGCAGTGCCGGTTACCGAGGGCCCCAGCATTTT. Its protein is CASSAGYRGPQHF.